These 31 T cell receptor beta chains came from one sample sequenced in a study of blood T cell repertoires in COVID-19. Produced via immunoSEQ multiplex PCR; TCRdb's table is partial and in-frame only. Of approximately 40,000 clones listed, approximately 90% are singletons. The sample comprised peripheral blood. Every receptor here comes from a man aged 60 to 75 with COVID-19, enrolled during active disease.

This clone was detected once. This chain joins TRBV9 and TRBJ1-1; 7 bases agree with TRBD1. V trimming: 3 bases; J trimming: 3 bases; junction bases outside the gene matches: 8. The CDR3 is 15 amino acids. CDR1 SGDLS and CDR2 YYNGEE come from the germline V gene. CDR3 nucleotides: TGTGCCAGCAGCGAGACAGGGTCCCTGGACACTGAAGCTTTCTTT. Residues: CASSETGSLDTEAFF. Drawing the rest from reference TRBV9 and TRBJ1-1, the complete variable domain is DSGVTQTPKHLITATGQRVTLRCSPRSGDLSVYWYQQSLDQGLQFLIQYYNGEERAKGNILERFSAQQFPDLHSELNLSSLELGDSALYFCASSETGSLDTEAFFGQGTRLTVV.

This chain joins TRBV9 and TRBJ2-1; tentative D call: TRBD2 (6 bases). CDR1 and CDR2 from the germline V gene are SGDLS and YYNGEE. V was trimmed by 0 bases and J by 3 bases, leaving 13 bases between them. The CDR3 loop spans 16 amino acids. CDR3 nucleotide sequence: TGTGCCAGCAGCGTAGGAAATAGCGGAATCTACAATGAGCAGTTCTTC. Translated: CASSVGNSGIYNEQFF. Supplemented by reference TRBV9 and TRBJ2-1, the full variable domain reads DSGVTQTPKHLITATGQRVTLRCSPRSGDLSVYWYQQSLDQGLQFLIQYYNGEERAKGNILERFSAQQFPDLHSELNLSSLELGDSALYFCASSVGNSGIYNEQFFGPGTRLTVL.

Here the CDR3 reads CASSLGPTGTGSYEQYF. The CDR3 bases are TGCGCCAGCAGCTTGGGCCCTACCGGGACAGGTTCCTACGAGCAGTACTTC. V gene TRBV5-1 combines with J gene TRBJ2-7; 8 bases match TRBD1. Germline V lookup: CDR1 SGHRS, CDR2 YFSETQ. The trim removed 0 bases at V and 1 base at J, leaving 9 bases unmatched. This CDR3 has 17 residues.

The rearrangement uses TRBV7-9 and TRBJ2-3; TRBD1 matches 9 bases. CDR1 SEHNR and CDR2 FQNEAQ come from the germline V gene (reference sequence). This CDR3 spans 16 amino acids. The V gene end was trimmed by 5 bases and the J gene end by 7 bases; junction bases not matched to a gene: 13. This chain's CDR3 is CASSPTRTGERNTQYF. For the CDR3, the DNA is TGTGCCAGCAGCCCCACACGGACAGGGGAGAGGAATACGCAGTATTTT.

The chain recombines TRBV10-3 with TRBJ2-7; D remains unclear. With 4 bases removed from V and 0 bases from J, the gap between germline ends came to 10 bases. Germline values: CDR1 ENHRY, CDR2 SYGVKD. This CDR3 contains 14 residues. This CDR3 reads CAISGAGSSYEQYF. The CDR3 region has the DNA TGTGCCATCAGTGGGGCAGGTTCCTCCTACGAGCAGTACTTC.

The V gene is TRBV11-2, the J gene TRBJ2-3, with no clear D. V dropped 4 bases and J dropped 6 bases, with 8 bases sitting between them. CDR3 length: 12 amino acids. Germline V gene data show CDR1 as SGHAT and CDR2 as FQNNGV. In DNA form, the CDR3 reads TGTGCCAGCAGCTCCGAGCGTGATACGCAGTATTTT. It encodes CASSSERDTQYF.

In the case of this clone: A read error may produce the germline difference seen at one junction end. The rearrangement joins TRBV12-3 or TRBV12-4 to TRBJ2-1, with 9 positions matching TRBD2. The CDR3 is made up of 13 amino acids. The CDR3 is CASSLGGGRALLF. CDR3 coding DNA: TGTGCCAGCAGTTTGGGGGGCGGGAGGGCCTTACTCTTC.

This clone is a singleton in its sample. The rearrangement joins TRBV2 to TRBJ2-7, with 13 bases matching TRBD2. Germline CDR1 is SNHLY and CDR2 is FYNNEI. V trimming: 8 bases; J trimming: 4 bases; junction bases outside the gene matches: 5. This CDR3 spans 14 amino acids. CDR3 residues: CASLGLAGWYEQYF. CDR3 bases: TGTGCCAGCTTGGGACTAGCGGGATGGTACGAGCAGTACTTC.

This chain's CDR3 is CASSKDSGPYNQPQHF. The CDR3 DNA reads TGTGCCAGCAGCAAAGACTCAGGGCCCTACAATCAGCCCCAGCATTTT. The chain couples TRBV21-1 to TRBJ1-5; the table's TRBD1 call for D was not verified on the DNA. TRBV21-1 is described as a pseudogene. The CDR3 has 16 residues.

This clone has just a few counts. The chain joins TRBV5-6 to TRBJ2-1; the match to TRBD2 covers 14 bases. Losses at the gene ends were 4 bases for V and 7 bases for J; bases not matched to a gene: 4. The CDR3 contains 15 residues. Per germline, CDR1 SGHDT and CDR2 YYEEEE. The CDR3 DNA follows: TGTGCCAGCAGCCGGGGACTAGCGGGAGCGAATGAGCAGTTCTTC. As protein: CASSRGLAGANEQFF.

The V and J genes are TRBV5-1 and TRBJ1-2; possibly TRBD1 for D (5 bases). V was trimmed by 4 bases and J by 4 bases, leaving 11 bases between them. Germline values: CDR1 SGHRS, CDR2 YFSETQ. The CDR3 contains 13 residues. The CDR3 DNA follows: TGCGCCAGCAGCAACAGGATTTCCTATGGCTACACCTTC. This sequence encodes CASSNRISYGYTF.

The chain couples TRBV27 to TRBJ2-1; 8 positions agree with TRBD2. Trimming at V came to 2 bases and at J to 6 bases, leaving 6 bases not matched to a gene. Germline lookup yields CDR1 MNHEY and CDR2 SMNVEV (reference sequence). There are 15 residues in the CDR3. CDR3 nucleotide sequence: TGTGCCAGCAGTTTACCGCGGGAGGCGGGCAATGAGCAGTTCTTC. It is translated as CASSLPREAGNEQFF.

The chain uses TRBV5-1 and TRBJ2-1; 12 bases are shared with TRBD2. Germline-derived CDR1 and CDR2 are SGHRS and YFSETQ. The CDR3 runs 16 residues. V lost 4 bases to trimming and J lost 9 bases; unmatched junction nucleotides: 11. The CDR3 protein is CASSPVTSGSTGEQFF. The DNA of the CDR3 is TGCGCCAGCAGCCCTGTGACTAGCGGGAGTACAGGTGAGCAGTTCTTC.

CDR3 sequence (DNA): TGCAGTGCTAGACAGGGGATCCTGTCTTTCTTT. It encodes CSARQGILSFF. The J gene is TRBJ1-1, the V gene TRBV20-1; tentative D call: TRBD1 (6 bases). Germline lookup yields CDR1 DFQATT and CDR2 SNEGSKA (reference sequence). The CDR3 runs to 11 residues. V was clipped by 2 bases and J by 12 bases, with 13 bases between them.

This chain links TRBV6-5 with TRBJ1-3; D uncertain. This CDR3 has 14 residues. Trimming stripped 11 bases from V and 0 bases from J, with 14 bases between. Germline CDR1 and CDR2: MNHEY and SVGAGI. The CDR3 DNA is TGTGCCGCTTGCACACCGAACTCTGGAAACACCATATATTTT. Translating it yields CAACTPNSGNTIYF.

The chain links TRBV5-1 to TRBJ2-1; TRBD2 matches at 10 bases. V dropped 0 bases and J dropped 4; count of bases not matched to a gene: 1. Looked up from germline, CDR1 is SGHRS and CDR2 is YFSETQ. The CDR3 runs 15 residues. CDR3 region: CASSLVTSGYNEQFF. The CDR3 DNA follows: TGCGCCAGCAGCTTGGTGACTAGCGGGTACAATGAGCAGTTCTTC.

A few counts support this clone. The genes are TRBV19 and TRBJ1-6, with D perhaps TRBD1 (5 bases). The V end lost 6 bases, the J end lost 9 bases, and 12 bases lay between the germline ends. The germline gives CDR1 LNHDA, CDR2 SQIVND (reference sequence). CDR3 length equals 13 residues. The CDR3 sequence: CASRAAGGSPLHF. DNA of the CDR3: TGTGCCAGTAGGGCTGCGGGGGGTTCACCCCTCCACTTT. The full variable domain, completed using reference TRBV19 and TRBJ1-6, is DGGITQSPKYLFRKEGQNVTLSCEQNLNHDAMYWYRQDPGQGLRLIYYSQIVNDFQKGDIAEGYSVSREKKESFPLTVTSAQKNPTAFYLCASRAAGGSPLHFGNGTRLTVT.

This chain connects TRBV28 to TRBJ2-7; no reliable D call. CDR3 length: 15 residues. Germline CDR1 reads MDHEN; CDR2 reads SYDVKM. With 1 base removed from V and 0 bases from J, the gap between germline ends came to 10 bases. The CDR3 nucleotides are TGTGCCAGCAGTTTATTATTAGGAGACTCCTACGAGCAGTACTTC. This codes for CASSLLLGDSYEQYF.

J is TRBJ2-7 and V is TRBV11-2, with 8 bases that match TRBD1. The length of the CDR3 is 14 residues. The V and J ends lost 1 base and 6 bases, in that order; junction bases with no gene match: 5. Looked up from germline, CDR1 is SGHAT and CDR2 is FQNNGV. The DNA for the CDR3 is TGTGCCAGCAGCTTAGCCTGGACAGGGTCCGAGCAGTACTTC. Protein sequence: CASSLAWTGSEQYF.

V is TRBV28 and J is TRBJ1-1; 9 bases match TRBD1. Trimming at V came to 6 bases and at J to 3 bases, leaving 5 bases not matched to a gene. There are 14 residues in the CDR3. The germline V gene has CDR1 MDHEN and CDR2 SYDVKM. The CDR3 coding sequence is TGTGCCAGCAGGGGGACAGGGTTAGACACTGAAGCTTTCTTT. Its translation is CASRGTGLDTEAFF. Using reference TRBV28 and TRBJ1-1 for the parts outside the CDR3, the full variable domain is DVKVTQSSRYLVKRTGEKVFLECVQDMDHENMFWYRQDPGLGLRLIYFSYDVKMKEKGDIPEGYSVSREKKERFSLILESASTNQTSMYLCASRGTGLDTEAFFGQGTRLTVV.

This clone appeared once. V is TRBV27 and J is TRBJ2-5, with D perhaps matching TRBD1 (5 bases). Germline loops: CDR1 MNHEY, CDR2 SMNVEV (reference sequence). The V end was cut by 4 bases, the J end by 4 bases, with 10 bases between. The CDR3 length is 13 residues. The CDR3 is CASSSRRAETQYF. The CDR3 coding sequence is TGTGCCAGCAGTTCCCGCAGGGCAGAGACCCAGTACTTC.

CDR3 bases: TGTGCCAGCAGCCGACTAGCGGGAGGACACAATGAGCAGTTCTTC. As protein: CASSRLAGGHNEQFF. J is TRBJ2-1 and V is TRBV11-3, with 13 bases lining up with TRBD2. CDR1 is SGHNT, CDR2 YENEEA, per germline. J gave up 5 bases and V 5 bases, and 3 bases lay outside the gene matches. CDR3 length: 15 residues.

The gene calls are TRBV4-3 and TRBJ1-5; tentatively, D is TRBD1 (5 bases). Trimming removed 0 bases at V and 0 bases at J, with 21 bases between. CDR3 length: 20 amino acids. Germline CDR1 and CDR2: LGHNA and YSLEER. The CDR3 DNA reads TGCGCCAGCAGCCAAGATTGGGACTCGAATCCCCCGTATAGCAATCAGCCCCAGCATTTT. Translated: CASSQDWDSNPPYSNQPQHF.

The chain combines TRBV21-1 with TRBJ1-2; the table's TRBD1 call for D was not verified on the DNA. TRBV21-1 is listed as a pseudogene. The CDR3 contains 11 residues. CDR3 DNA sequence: TGTGCCAGCGGACAGGGCTATGGCTACACCTTC. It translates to CASGQGYGYTF.

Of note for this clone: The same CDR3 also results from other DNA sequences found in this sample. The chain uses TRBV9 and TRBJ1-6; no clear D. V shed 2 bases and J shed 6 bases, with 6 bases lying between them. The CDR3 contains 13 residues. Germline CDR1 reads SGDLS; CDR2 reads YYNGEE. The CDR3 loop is CASSVSGNSPLHF. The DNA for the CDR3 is TGTGCCAGCAGCGTCAGCGGTAATTCACCCCTCCACTTT.

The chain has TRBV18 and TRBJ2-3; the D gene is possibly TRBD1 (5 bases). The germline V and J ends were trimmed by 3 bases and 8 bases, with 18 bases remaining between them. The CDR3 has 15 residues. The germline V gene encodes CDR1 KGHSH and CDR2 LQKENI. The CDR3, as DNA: TGTGCCAGCTCACCTAGACAACAGGTCACGGGTACGCAGTATTTT. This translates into CASSPRQQVTGTQYF.

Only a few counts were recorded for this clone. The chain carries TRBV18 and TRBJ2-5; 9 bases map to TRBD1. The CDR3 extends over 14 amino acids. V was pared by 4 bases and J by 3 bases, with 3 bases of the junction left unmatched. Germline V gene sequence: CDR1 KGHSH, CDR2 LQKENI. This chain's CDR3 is CASSLDRGEETQYF. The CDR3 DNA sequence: TGTGCCAGCTCACTCGACAGGGGGGAAGAGACCCAGTACTTC.

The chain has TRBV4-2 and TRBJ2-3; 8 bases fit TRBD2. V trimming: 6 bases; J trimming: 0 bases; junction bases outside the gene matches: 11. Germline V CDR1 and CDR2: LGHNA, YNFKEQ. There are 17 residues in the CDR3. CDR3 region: CASSLKELAASTDTQYF. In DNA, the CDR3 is TGTGCCAGCAGTCTCAAAGAACTAGCGGCCAGCACAGATACGCAGTATTTT.

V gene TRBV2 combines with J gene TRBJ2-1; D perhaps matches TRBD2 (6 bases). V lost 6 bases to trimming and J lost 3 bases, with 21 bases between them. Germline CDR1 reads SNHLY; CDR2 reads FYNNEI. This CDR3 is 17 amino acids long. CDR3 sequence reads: CASRGGAELIHYNEQFF. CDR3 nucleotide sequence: TGTGCCAGCAGAGGCGGGGCGGAGTTGATCCACTACAATGAGCAGTTCTTC.

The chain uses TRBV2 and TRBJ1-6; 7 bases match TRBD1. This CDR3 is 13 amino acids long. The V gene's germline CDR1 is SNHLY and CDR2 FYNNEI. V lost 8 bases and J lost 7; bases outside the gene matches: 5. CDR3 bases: TGTGCCAGCTCGACAGGGCCCAATTCACCCCTCCACTTT. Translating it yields CASSTGPNSPLHF.

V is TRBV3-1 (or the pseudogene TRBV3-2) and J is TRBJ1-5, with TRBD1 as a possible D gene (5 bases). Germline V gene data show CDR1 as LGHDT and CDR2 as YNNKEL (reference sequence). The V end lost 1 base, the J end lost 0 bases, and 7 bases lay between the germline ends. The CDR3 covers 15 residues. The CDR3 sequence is CASSQGGFSNQPQHF. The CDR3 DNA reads TGTGCCAGCAGCCAAGGGGGCTTTAGCAATCAGCCCCAGCATTTT.